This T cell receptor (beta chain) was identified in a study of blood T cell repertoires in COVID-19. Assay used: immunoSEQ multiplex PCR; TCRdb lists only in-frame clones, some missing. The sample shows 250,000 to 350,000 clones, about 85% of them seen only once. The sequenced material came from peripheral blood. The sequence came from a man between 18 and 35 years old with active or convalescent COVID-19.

The CDR3 sequence: CASSVLQGGNEQFF. The CDR3, as DNA: TGCGCCAGCAGTGTTCTTCAAGGGGGCAATGAGCAGTTCTTC. The chain recombines TRBV5-1 with TRBJ2-1; maybe TRBD1 (6 bases). Germline V gene sequence: CDR1 SGHRS, CDR2 YFSETQ. Trimming removed 5 bases from V and 6 bases from J, with 15 bases in between. CDR3 size: 14 residues.